One and the same sample provided the 14 T cell receptor beta chains below, sequenced in a study of T cells in Graves' hyperthyroidism and ophthalmopathy. TCR beta CDR3 region amplification was performed from RNA transcripts. The HTBI primer set drove a first-round RT-PCR of the TCR CDR3. TCRdb re-called the multiplex PCR reads through MiXCR, storing one row per CDR3 protein. The table records hundreds of thousands of distinct CDR3 sequences, about two fifths of them present only once. Material for sequencing was blood. These receptors were taken from a man between 18 and 35 years old with Graves' hyperthyroidism.

The chain has TRBV7-2 and TRBJ2-7, with 10 bases fitting TRBD1. Germline V gene lookup returns CDR1 SGHTA and CDR2 FQGNSA. The CDR3 spans 16 residues. V dropped 4 bases and J dropped 1; count of bases not matched to a gene: 7. The CDR3 DNA is TGTGCCAGCAGCTCAACCCGGGACAGGGGATCCTACGAGCAGTACTTC. Protein sequence: CASSSTRDRGSYEQYF.

This clonotype appeared once. The chain recombines TRBV11-2 with TRBJ2-7; a possible D gene is TRBD1 (5 bases). The CDR3 length is 16 residues. With 3 bases removed from V and 1 base from J, the gap between germline ends came to 16 bases. The germline CDR1 and CDR2 sequences are SGHAT and FQNNGV. The CDR3, as DNA: TGTGCCAGCAGCTTCTCAGATTTAGGGGATTCCTACGAGCAGTACTTC. Its translation: CASSFSDLGDSYEQYF.

This chain uses TRBV7-8 with TRBJ1-2; TRBD1 might be the D (6 bases). V was shortened by 7 bases and J by 8 bases, with 20 bases between the two germline ends. CDR3 length: 14 amino acids. CDR1 is SGHVS, CDR2 FQNEAQ, per germline. This chain's CDR3 is CASTQVRAGVGYTF. Written as DNA, the CDR3 is TGTGCCAGCACCCAAGTAAGGGCAGGGGTCGGCTACACCTTC.

This sequence joins TRBV12-3 or TRBV12-4 and TRBJ1-1; D is ambiguous. Trimming removed 6 bases from V and 4 bases from J, with 9 bases in between. The CDR3 contains 12 residues. For the CDR3, the DNA is TGTGCCAGCAGGAGATTAGGCACTGAAGCTTTCTTT. Translating gives CASRRLGTEAFF.

The V call is TRBV20-1, the J call TRBJ2-7, with 9 bases matching TRBD1. The CDR3 contains 13 residues. V was pared by 6 bases and J by 5 bases, with 8 bases of the junction left unmatched. Germline V CDR1 and CDR2: DFQATT, SNEGSKA (reference sequence). The CDR3 sequence: CSADGTGSDEQYF. DNA of the CDR3: TGCAGTGCCGATGGGACAGGGTCGGACGAGCAGTACTTC.

The chain couples TRBV20-1 to TRBJ1-1; no firm D call. Trimming cost V 5 bases and J 1 base, with 8 bases left between them. The germline V gene encodes CDR1 DFQATT and CDR2 SNEGSKA (reference sequence). The CDR3 length is 12 residues. This chain's CDR3 is CSALSQNTEAFF. The CDR3 DNA is TGCAGTGCTTTATCACAGAACACTGAAGCTTTCTTT.

The chain employs TRBV4-1 and TRBJ1-1; D is uncertain. CDR3 size: 13 residues. Germline V gene sequence: CDR1 MGHRA, CDR2 YSYEKL. V was pared by 1 base and J by 4 bases, with 7 bases between. CDR3 nucleotides: TGCGCCAGCAGCCAAGGCGTGTCCACTGAAGCTTTCTTT. It codes for CASSQGVSTEAFF.

This clonotype was picked up many times. The rearrangement uses TRBV29-1 and TRBJ1-1; D unresolved. Between the trimmed V and J ends, which lost 2 bases and 4 bases, there was a span of 8 bases. CDR3 length: 12 residues. Germline CDR1 reads SQVTM; CDR2 reads ANQGSEA. The CDR3 reads CSVESRSTEAFF. The CDR3 nucleotides read TGCAGCGTTGAAAGCCGGTCCACTGAAGCTTTCTTT.

Ten or more counts support this clonotype. This sequence joins TRBV19 and TRBJ1-4; a weak D match, TRBD1 (5 bases). Trimming cost V 3 bases and J 6 bases, with 11 bases left between them. The CDR3 consists of 14 residues. The germline V gene encodes CDR1 LNHDA and CDR2 SQIVND (reference sequence). The CDR3 loop is CASSIKGRDEKLFF. CDR3 DNA: TGTGCCAGTAGTATCAAGGGGCGAGATGAAAAACTGTTTTTT.

The gene calls are TRBV4-1 and TRBJ1-1; D remains unclear. The CDR3 loop spans 15 amino acids. Looked up from germline, CDR1 is MGHRA and CDR2 is YSYEKL. Trimming cost V 4 bases and J 1 base, with 13 bases left between them. The CDR3 loop is CASSRAAAANTEAFF. CDR3 coding DNA: TGCGCCAGCAGCCGAGCGGCAGCCGCGAACACTGAAGCTTTCTTT.

This clonotype occurred a few times. The CDR3 DNA is TGCGCCAGCAGCTTGGAGGGGCAGAACTACGAGCAGTACTTC. It translates to CASSLEGQNYEQYF. The chain joins TRBV5-1 to TRBJ2-7, with D tentatively TRBD1 (5 bases). CDR3 size: 14 residues. Looked up from germline, CDR1 is SGHRS and CDR2 is YFSETQ. Trimming stripped 0 bases from V and 3 bases from J, with 10 bases between.

This clonotype came up a few times. The junction differs from germline at one of its ends, possibly a read error. This sequence joins TRBV7-2 and TRBJ1-5; 7 nucleotides align to TRBD1. Germline values: CDR1 SGHTA, CDR2 FQGNSA. The CDR3 loop spans 15 amino acids. The CDR3 reads CASSPLDREMEPQHF. As DNA, the CDR3 is TGCGCCAGCAGCCCCTTAGACAGGGAGATGGAGCCCCAGCATTTT.

The chain combines TRBV29-1 with TRBJ2-5, with a possible D match to TRBD1 (5 bases). Germline V gene lookup returns CDR1 SQVTM and CDR2 ANQGSEA. Trimming left V 3 bases short and J 4 bases short, with 12 bases between. The CDR3 extends over 13 amino acids. The CDR3 nucleotides are TGCAGCGTTGACACCCGGACACGAGAGACCCAGTACTTC. It translates to CSVDTRTRETQYF.

The CDR3 region is CASSGSGTANTEAFF. CDR3 DNA sequence: TGTGCCAGCAGCGGTTCCGGGACAGCGAACACTGAAGCTTTCTTT. The V call is TRBV7-3, the J call TRBJ1-1; the match to TRBD1 covers 7 bases. Germline lookup yields CDR1 SGHTA and CDR2 FQGTGA. The junction had 7 bases not matched to a gene; V was cut back by 5 bases and J by 1 base. The CDR3 is 15 amino acids.